One sample yielded the 32 T cell receptor beta chains listed below, sequenced in a study of blood T cell repertoires in COVID-19. The table came from immunoSEQ multiplex PCR; TCRdb's copy has only in-frame clones and leaves some out. The sample has approximately 150,000 clones; around four fifths are singletons. Sequencing used peripheral blood. These receptors were obtained from a human donor in a cohort sampled during active COVID-19.

The chain employs TRBV12-3 or TRBV12-4 and TRBJ2-7, with D possibly TRBD1 on 6 matching bases. Trimming left V 6 bases short and J 4 bases short, with 13 bases between. This CDR3 is built from 13 residues. The DNA of the CDR3 is TGTGCCAGCAGCGGAGGACAGTTTTACGAGCAGTACTTC. Its protein product is CASSGGQFYEQYF.

The chain links TRBV2 to TRBJ2-5, with D uncertain. This CDR3 contains 14 residues. Germline V gene sequence: CDR1 SNHLY, CDR2 FYNNEI. V was trimmed by 5 bases and J by 1 base, leaving 11 bases between them. The CDR3 region has the DNA TGTGCCAGCAGTTCCCTCCGAGCCCAAGAGACCCAGTACTTC. Amino acids: CASSSLRAQETQYF.

This chain joins TRBV7-8 and TRBJ1-2; 9 bases agree with TRBD1. This CDR3 has 17 amino acids. The germline CDR1 and CDR2 sequences are SGHVS and FQNEAQ. Trimming cost V 6 bases and J 7 bases; bases outside gene matches: 18. The CDR3 DNA is TGTGCCAGCAGTTTTTCTTCCGGAAGGACAGGGGTGTCTGGCTACACCTTC. Translating it yields CASSFSSGRTGVSGYTF. Full variable domain (outside the CDR3, taken from reference TRBV7-8 and TRBJ1-2): GAGVSQSPRYKVAKRGQDVALRCDPISGHVSLFWYQQALGQGPEFLTYFQNEAQLDKSGLPSDRFFAERPEGSVSTLKIQRTQQEDSAVYLCASSFSSGRTGVSGYTFGSGTRLTVV.

The chain links TRBV7-3 to TRBJ2-1, with TRBD2 matching 7 bases. The J segment lost 0 bases and the V segment lost 3 bases, leaving 14 bases of the junction unmatched. From germline, CDR1 is SGHTA and CDR2 FQGTGA. The CDR3 covers 19 residues. CDR3 in DNA: TGTGCCAGCAGCTTTAGGGGTGCTAGCGGCGTTAGCTCCTACAATGAGCAGTTCTTC. Translated: CASSFRGASGVSSYNEQFF.

The rearrangement uses TRBV19 and TRBJ1-5; D not certain. This CDR3 is built from 15 residues. V was clipped by 5 bases and J by 1 base, with 12 bases between them. The germline gives CDR1 LNHDA, CDR2 SQIVND (reference sequence). As DNA, the CDR3 is TGTGCCAGTAGTTGGGCACAACGGAGCAATCAGCCCCAGCATTTT. Amino acids: CASSWAQRSNQPQHF.

The rearrangement joins TRBV29-1 to TRBJ1-1; D uncertain. V lost 8 bases to trimming and J lost 1 base, with 11 bases between them. There are 12 residues in the CDR3. Germline V lookup: CDR1 SQVTM, CDR2 ANQGSEA. This chain's CDR3 is CSTKGGNTEAFF. The CDR3 DNA reads TGCAGCACTAAGGGAGGGAACACTGAAGCTTTCTTT. Filled out from reference TRBV29-1 and TRBJ1-1, the complete variable domain reads SAVISQKPSRDICQRGTSLTIQCQVDSQVTMMFWYRQQPGQSLTLIATANQGSEATYESGFVIDKFPISRPNLTFSTLTVSNMSPEDSSIYLCSTKGGNTEAFFGQGTRLTVV.

The V and J genes are TRBV28 and TRBJ2-5, with no clear D. Germline V lookup: CDR1 MDHEN, CDR2 SYDVKM. The CDR3 covers 13 residues. The ends were cut back, 3 bases at V and 3 bases at J, with 8 bases in the middle. For the CDR3, the DNA is TGTGCCAGCAGTTTGTTGGGCGAAGAGACCCAGTACTTC. It codes for CASSLLGEETQYF.

This chain uses TRBV6-4 with TRBJ1-5, with TRBD1 as a possible D gene (6 bases). Germline V CDR1 and CDR2: MRHNA, SNTAGT. The CDR3 is 13 amino acids. Trimming removed 8 bases from V and 7 bases from J, with 15 bases in between. The CDR3 nucleotides are TGTGCCAGCGGAGAACAGGGAGCCCAGCCCCAGCATTTT. Its translation: CASGEQGAQPQHF.

This clone was counted ten times or more. The chain joins TRBV28 to TRBJ2-7, with D perhaps TRBD1 (6 bases). CDR3 length: 18 amino acids. Germline assignment: CDR1 MDHEN and CDR2 SYDVKM. Trimming pared 3 bases from V and 6 bases from J, leaving 27 bases between. The CDR3 nucleotides are TGTGCCAGCAGTTTTCCGCCGGGACAACGACCCGACCTGACCGAGCAGTACTTC. Encoded protein: CASSFPPGQRPDLTEQYF.

This clone was seen just once. V is TRBV6-2 or TRBV6-3 and J is TRBJ1-5; D is ambiguous. CDR1 is MNHEY, CDR2 SVGEGT, per germline. This CDR3 spans 17 amino acids. The V and J ends lost 6 bases and 1 base respectively, with 19 bases between them. The CDR3 sequence: CASSHIKVGGSNQPQHF. The CDR3 DNA sequence: TGTGCCAGCAGCCACATTAAGGTAGGAGGCAGCAATCAGCCCCAGCATTTT.

This chain links TRBV4-3 with TRBJ2-1; 7 nucleotides agree with TRBD1. The CDR3 sequence is 14 residues long. Germline V gives CDR1 LGHNA, CDR2 YSLEER. Trimming at V came to 4 bases and at J to 3 bases, leaving 3 bases not matched to a gene. This CDR3 reads CASSPTGNYNEQFF. CDR3 coding DNA: TGCGCCAGCAGCCCGACAGGGAACTACAATGAGCAGTTCTTC.

This chain connects TRBV6-5 to TRBJ1-2, with D perhaps matching TRBD1 (6 bases). CDR3 length: 14 amino acids. Germline CDR1 is MNHEY and CDR2 is SVGAGI. V lost 5 bases to trimming and J lost 7 bases, with 17 bases between them. CDR3 DNA sequence: TGTGCCAGCAGTCCGGACAGTAGGCAGGGTGGCTACACCTTC. The encoded protein is CASSPDSRQGGYTF.

The chain employs TRBV30 and TRBJ2-7; 7 bases agree with TRBD1. Germline V CDR1 and CDR2: GTSNPN, SVGIG (reference sequence). CDR3 size: 14 residues. The junction had 6 bases not matched to a gene; V was cut back by 2 bases and J by 2 bases. CDR3 sequence: CAWSKTGATYEQYF. The CDR3 DNA sequence: TGTGCCTGGAGTAAAACAGGGGCGACCTACGAGCAGTACTTC. The entire variable domain, with the rest obtained from reference TRBV30 and TRBJ2-7, is as follows: SQTIHQWPATLVQPVGSPLSLECTVEGTSNPNLYWYRQAAGRGLQLLFYSVGIGQISSEVPQNLSASRPQDRQFILSSKKLLLSDSGFYLCAWSKTGATYEQYFGPGTRLTVT.

This clone appeared once. The J gene is TRBJ2-1, the V gene TRBV14; 7 nucleotides line up with TRBD2. V was clipped by 5 bases and J by 2 bases; unmatched bases: 9. Germline assignment: CDR1 SGHDN and CDR2 FVKESK. The CDR3 sequence is 16 residues long. Here the CDR3 reads CASSSSAGVPYNEQFF. In nucleotides, the CDR3 is TGTGCCAGCAGCTCCTCGGCGGGGGTCCCCTACAATGAGCAGTTCTTC.

The chain links TRBV25-1 to TRBJ2-1, with TRBD2 identical over 7 bases. V dropped 2 bases and J dropped 7; count of bases not matched to a gene: 11. CDR3 size: 16 residues. CDR1 and CDR2 from the germline V gene are MGHDK and SYGVNS. CDR3 bases: TGTGCCAGCAGTGAAGAGGCTAGCGGTACGAGGAATGAGCAGTTCTTC. Protein product: CASSEEASGTRNEQFF.

CDR3 nucleotide sequence: TGCAGCGCCCGGTCCCAAGAGACCCAGTACTTC. Its protein product is CSARSQETQYF. The V gene is TRBV29-1, the J gene TRBJ2-5; D not certain. V lost 7 bases to trimming and J lost 1 base, with 7 bases between them. Germline V gene data show CDR1 as SQVTM and CDR2 as ANQGSEA. This CDR3 region has 11 residues.

The chain joins TRBV27 to TRBJ2-2, with unresolved D. The CDR3 is 15 amino acids. The V gene lost 5 bases and the J gene lost 3 bases, with 13 bases spanning the gap. Per the germline V gene, CDR1 is MNHEY and CDR2 is SMNVEV (reference sequence). In nucleotides, the CDR3 is TGTGCCAGCAGTCTAGATCTTCCGGACACCGGGGAGCTGTTTTTT. It encodes CASSLDLPDTGELFF.

The CDR3 coding sequence is TGTGCCAGTATAGCGGGTACCGGGGAGCTGTTTTTT. Amino acids: CASIAGTGELFF. This chain connects TRBV7-2 to TRBJ2-2; 7 bases align to TRBD2. Germline CDR1 SGHTA, CDR2 FQGNSA. The CDR3 has 12 amino acids. The trim removed 9 bases at V and 5 bases at J, leaving 3 bases unmatched.

The rearrangement joins TRBV27 to TRBJ2-7; possible D gene TRBD2, 6 bases. This CDR3 has 13 amino acids. Germline V gives CDR1 MNHEY, CDR2 SMNVEV (reference sequence). V was clipped by 7 bases and J by 5 bases, with 15 bases between them. CDR3: CASIRTGSHEQYF. The CDR3 DNA sequence: TGTGCCAGCATTCGAACCGGGAGCCACGAGCAGTACTTC.

This clone was seen more than once but under ten times. This chain joins TRBV19 and TRBJ1-6, with TRBD1 as a possible D gene (6 bases). Between the trimmed V and J ends, which lost 10 bases and 5 bases, there was a span of 12 bases. The CDR3 is 13 residues long. In germline, CDR1 is LNHDA, CDR2 SQIVND (reference sequence). CDR3 residues: CATQGTHNSPLHF. The CDR3, as DNA: TGTGCCACCCAGGGGACGCATAATTCACCCCTCCACTTT.

The chain couples TRBV19 to TRBJ1-1, with D maybe TRBD1 (5 bases). Germline loops: CDR1 LNHDA, CDR2 SQIVND (reference sequence). The V gene lost 3 bases and the J gene lost 0 bases, with 11 bases spanning the gap. This CDR3 contains 15 residues. In DNA, the CDR3 is TGTGCCAGTAGTATCTGGGGCGAGATGAACACTGAAGCTTTCTTT. This translates into CASSIWGEMNTEAFF.

This clone was counted between two and nine times. This chain joins TRBV7-2 and TRBJ1-6; D ambiguous. Germline loops: CDR1 SGHTA, CDR2 FQGNSA. Trimming took 5 bases from V and 6 from J, leaving 8 bases between them. The CDR3 is made up of 13 amino acids. The CDR3 bases are TGTGCCAGCAGCCCCGGTGGTAATTCACCCCTCCACTTT. Translation gives CASSPGGNSPLHF.

J is TRBJ1-5 and V is TRBV3-1 (or the pseudogene TRBV3-2); 9 nucleotides align to TRBD1. Germline loops: CDR1 LGHDT, CDR2 YNNKEL (reference sequence). Trimming at V came to 0 bases and at J to 5 bases, leaving 5 bases not matched to a gene. This CDR3 has 16 amino acids. The CDR3 region is CASSQEGTGRDQPQHF. In DNA, the CDR3 is TGTGCCAGCAGCCAAGAGGGGACAGGGAGGGATCAGCCCCAGCATTTT.

The rearrangement uses TRBV10-2 and TRBJ2-7; 9 bases fit TRBD2. Trimming at V came to 9 bases and at J to 3 bases, leaving 9 bases not matched to a gene. The CDR3 length is 14 residues. From germline, CDR1 is WSHSY and CDR2 SAAADI. The CDR3 region is CASSGTSRIYEQYF. Written as DNA, the CDR3 is TGCGCCAGTTCCGGGACTAGCCGGATCTACGAGCAGTACTTC.

This sequence joins TRBV28 and TRBJ1-1; 7 bases are shared with TRBD1. V lost 7 bases to trimming and J lost 8 bases; unmatched junction nucleotides: 7. Germline assignment: CDR1 MDHEN and CDR2 SYDVKM. The length of the CDR3 is 12 residues. CDR3 DNA: TGTGCCAGCACCCAAGGGGGCAAGGAAGCTTTCTTT. It translates to CASTQGGKEAFF.

The rearrangement uses TRBV2 and TRBJ2-7, with 7 nucleotides matching TRBD1. The germline V gene has CDR1 SNHLY and CDR2 FYNNEI. V lost 3 bases to trimming and J lost 2 bases; unmatched junction nucleotides: 7. The CDR3 spans 15 residues. The CDR3 bases are TGTGCCAGCAGTGAGAACAGGGACAGCACCTACGAGCAGTACTTC. Translated: CASSENRDSTYEQYF.

CDR3 in amino acids: CASSSTGKVGETQYF. As DNA, the CDR3 is TGTGCCAGCAGCTCGACAGGGAAGGTTGGAGAGACCCAGTACTTC. The V gene is TRBV7-2, the J gene TRBJ2-5; 7 bases are shared with TRBD1. J lost 4 bases, V lost 4 bases, and 9 bases had no gene match. The length of the CDR3 is 15 residues. Germline-derived CDR1 and CDR2 are SGHTA and FQGNSA.

The V and J genes are TRBV5-6 and TRBJ2-5, with D hard to call. Germline V gives CDR1 SGHDT, CDR2 YYEEEE. Trimming stripped 4 bases from V and 1 base from J, with 23 bases between. The CDR3 extends over 18 amino acids. CDR3 DNA: TGTGCCAGCAGCCGATCGCCCCTGAGCTACTGGGCCCAAGAGACCCAGTACTTC. Amino acid sequence: CASSRSPLSYWAQETQYF.

The V call is TRBV10-2, the J call TRBJ2-5; D gene uncertain. There are 13 residues in the CDR3. Germline V gene sequence: CDR1 WSHSY, CDR2 SAAADI. Deletions cut 6 bases from V and 1 base from J, with 9 bases between. The CDR3 region has the DNA TGCGCCAGCAGCGTCAGGATCCAAGAGACCCAGTACTTC. Its protein is CASSVRIQETQYF.

The genes are TRBV4-1 and TRBJ1-6, with 10 bases fitting TRBD1. CDR1 and CDR2 (germline): MGHRA, YSYEKL. The CDR3 contains 15 residues. Germline trimming cut 0 bases from V and 7 bases from J; bases unmatched to any gene: 0. DNA of the CDR3: TGCGCCAGCAGCCAAGAGGGACAGGGGAATTCACCCCTCCACTTT. It specifies CASSQEGQGNSPLHF.

Written as DNA, the CDR3 is TGTGCCAGCAGTAAGGAGGGGAACTCCGGGGAGACCCAGTACTTC. Amino acids: CASSKEGNSGETQYF. V usage is TRBV6-2 or TRBV6-3 and J usage is TRBJ2-5; TRBD2 might be the D (6 bases). This CDR3 is 15 amino acids long. Trimming stripped 5 bases from V and 5 bases from J, with 18 bases between. Germline lookup yields CDR1 MNHEY and CDR2 SVGEGT.

The V gene is TRBV30, the J gene TRBJ1-3; no clear D. V dropped 0 bases and J dropped 4 bases, with 16 bases sitting between them. CDR3 length: 16 residues. Germline-derived CDR1 and CDR2 are GTSNPN and SVGIG (reference sequence). The CDR3: CAWSVIPGVGGNTIYF. In nucleotides, the CDR3 is TGTGCCTGGAGTGTAATCCCGGGAGTGGGGGGAAACACCATATATTTT.